This record concerns one TCR beta chain sequence. Data came from immunoSEQ multiplex PCR; TCRdb stores just in-frame clones and leaves some out. The table includes some 330,000 clones, roughly 90% detected once. The data were taken from a study of blood T cell repertoires in COVID-19. Study details: COVID-19 samples collected from the United States, Italy and Spain covered acute and convalescent phases. T cells, B-cell-depleted T cells, or PBMCs provided the cDNA or gDNA that served as material.

The CDR3 consists of 15 residues. Germline loops: CDR1 SGHRS, CDR2 YFSETQ. With V trimmed by 4 bases and J by 3 bases, 7 bases remained unmatched. This sequence originates from a woman aged 45-65 years with active or convalescent COVID-19. The rearrangement joins TRBV5-1 to TRBJ2-1; 7 bases map to TRBD2. Sequencing used peripheral blood. The CDR3 protein is CASSITSEVYNEQFF. The CDR3 region has the DNA TGCGCCAGCAGCATTACTAGCGAAGTCTACAATGAGCAGTTCTTC.